The clone carrying this TCR beta chain was seen ten or more times. The sample comes from a study of T cell repertoires in cytomegalovirus infection. TCRdb ran MiXCR on the reads and lists one entry per CDR3 protein. The table records fewer than 550,000 distinct CDR3 sequences, about 11% of them present only once. Germline lookup yields CDR1 LNHDA and CDR2 SQIVND (reference sequence). This CDR3 comprises 12 residues. The junction had 3 bases not matched to a gene; V was cut back by 8 bases and J by 7 bases. This clonotype was sampled from a human donor in good health (CMV status not recorded). Some clones in this sample may be carry-over from other donors' samples. The rearrangement links TRBV19 to TRBJ2-1; 9 bases are shared with TRBD1. The sample consisted of PBMCs. CDR3 amino acids: CASWDRDNEQFF. The CDR3, as DNA: TGTGCCAGTTGGGACAGGGATAATGAGCAGTTCTTC.